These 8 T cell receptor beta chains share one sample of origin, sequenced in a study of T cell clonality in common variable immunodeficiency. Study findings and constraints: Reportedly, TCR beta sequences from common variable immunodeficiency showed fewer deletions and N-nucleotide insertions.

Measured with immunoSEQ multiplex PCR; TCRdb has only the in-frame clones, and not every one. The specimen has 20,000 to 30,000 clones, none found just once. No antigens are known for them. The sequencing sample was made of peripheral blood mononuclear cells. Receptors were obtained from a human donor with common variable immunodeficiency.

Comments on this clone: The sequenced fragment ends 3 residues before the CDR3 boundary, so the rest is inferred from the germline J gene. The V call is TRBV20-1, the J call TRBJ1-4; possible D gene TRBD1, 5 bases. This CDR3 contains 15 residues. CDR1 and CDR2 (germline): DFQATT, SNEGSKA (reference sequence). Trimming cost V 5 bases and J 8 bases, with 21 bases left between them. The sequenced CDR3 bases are TGCAGTGCTGGGGGGAGGTCCTCTAGTCGGGAAAAA. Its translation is CSAGGRSSSREK. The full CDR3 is CSAGGRSSSREKLFF.

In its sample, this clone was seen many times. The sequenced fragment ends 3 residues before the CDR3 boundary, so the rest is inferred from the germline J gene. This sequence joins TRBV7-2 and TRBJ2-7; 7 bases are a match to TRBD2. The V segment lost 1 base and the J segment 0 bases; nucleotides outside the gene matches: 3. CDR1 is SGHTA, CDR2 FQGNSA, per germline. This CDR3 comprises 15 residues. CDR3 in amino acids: CASSLGLAVSYEQYF. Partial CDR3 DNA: TGTGCCAGCAGCTTAGGTCTAGCGGTCTCCTACGAG.

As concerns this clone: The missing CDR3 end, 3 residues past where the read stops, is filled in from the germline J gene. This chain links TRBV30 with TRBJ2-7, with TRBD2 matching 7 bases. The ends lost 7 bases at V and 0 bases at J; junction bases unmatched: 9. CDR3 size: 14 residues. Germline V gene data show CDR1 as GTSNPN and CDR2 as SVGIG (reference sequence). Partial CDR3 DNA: TGTGCCTTCCGGCGCGCGGGAGCCTCCTACGAG. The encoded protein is CAFRRAGASYE. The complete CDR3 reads CAFRRAGASYEQYF.

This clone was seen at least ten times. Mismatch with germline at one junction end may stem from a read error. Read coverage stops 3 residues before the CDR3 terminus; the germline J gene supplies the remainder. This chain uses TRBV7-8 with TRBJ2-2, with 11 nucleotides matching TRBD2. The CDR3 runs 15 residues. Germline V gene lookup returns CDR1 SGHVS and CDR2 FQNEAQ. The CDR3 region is CASSLAGGNTGELFF. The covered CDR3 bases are TGTGCCAGCAGCCTAGCGGGGGGGAACACCGGGGAG.

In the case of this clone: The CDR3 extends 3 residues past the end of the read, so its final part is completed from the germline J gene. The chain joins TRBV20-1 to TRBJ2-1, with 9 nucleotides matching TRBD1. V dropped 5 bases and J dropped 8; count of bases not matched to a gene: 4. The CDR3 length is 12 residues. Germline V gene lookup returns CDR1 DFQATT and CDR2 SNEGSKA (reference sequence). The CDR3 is CSALQGADEQFF. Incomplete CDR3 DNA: TGCAGTGCTCTACAGGGGGCCGATGAG.

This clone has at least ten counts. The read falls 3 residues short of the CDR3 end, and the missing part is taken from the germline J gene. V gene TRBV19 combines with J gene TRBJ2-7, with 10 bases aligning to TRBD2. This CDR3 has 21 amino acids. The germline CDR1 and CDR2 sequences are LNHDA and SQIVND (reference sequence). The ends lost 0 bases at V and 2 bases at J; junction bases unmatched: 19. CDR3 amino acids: CASSIDLFSGAGGTPPYEQYF. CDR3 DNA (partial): TGTGCCAGTAGTATAGATCTTTTTTCTGGAGCGGGAGGGACCCCCCCCTACGAG.

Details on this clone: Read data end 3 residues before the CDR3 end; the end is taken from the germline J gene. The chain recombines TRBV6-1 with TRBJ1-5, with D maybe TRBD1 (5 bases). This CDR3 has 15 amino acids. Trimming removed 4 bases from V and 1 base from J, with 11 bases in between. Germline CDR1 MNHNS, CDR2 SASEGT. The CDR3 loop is CASSASGGSNQPQHF. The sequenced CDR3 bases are TGTGCCAGCAGTGCATCGGGGGGAAGCAATCAGCCC.

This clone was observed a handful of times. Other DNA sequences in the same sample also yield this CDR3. The CDR3 here is CASRRDRGRDTQYF. Incomplete CDR3 DNA: TGTGCCAGCAGGCGGGACAGGGGGCGTGATACG. The genes are TRBV7-2 and TRBJ2-3; 12 bases match TRBD1. The read terminates 3 residues before the CDR3 end, so the remaining end is supplied by the germline J gene. This CDR3 spans 14 amino acids. J gave up 6 bases and V 6 bases, and 4 bases lay outside the gene matches. Germline CDR1 reads SGHTA; CDR2 reads FQGNSA. Full variable domain (missing parts from reference TRBV7-2 and TRBJ2-3): GAGVSQSPSNKVTEKGKDVELRCDPISGHTALYWYRQSLGQGLEFLIYFQGNSAPDKSGLPSDRFSAERTGGSVSTLTIQRTQQEDSAVYLCASRRDRGRDTQYFGPGTRLTVL.